A single sample gave rise to the 27 T cell receptor beta chains below, sequenced in a study of beta chain features in type 1 diabetes. Every isolated RNA sample was fully reverse transcribed, so sequencing captured expressed TCRB transcripts. Libraries were prepared by immunoSEQ multiplex PCR; TCRdb keeps only in-frame clonotypes and omits some of them. This table has 300,000 to 400,000 clones, under 8.5% appearing once. Specimen: central memory CD4+ T cells from blood. The source of these receptors is a woman in her late teens or twenties in good health.

The rearrangement links TRBV7-9 to TRBJ2-7; D gene uncertain. Deletions cut 3 bases from V and 3 bases from J, with 15 bases between. Per the germline V gene, CDR1 is SEHNR and CDR2 is FQNEAQ (reference sequence). The CDR3 totals 15 residues. CDR3 residues: CASSLGNLGFYEQYF. The CDR3 DNA reads TGTGCCAGCAGCTTGGGGAATTTGGGTTTCTACGAGCAGTACTTC. The full variable domain, its missing parts supplied by reference TRBV7-9 and TRBJ2-7, is DTGVSQNPRHKITKRGQNVTFRCDPISEHNRLYWYRQTLGQGPEFLTYFQNEAQLEKSRLLSDRFSAERPKGSFSTLEIQRTEQGDSAMYLCASSLGNLGFYEQYFGPGTRLTVT.

This clone was seen repeatedly, ten times or more. As DNA, the CDR3 is TGTGCCAGCAGTTTCTACAGCGCGGACGGCTACACCTTC. Amino acids: CASSFYSADGYTF. The J gene is TRBJ1-2, the V gene TRBV28; D remains ambiguous. The germline V gene encodes CDR1 MDHEN and CDR2 SYDVKM. Between the trimmed V and J ends, which lost 3 bases and 8 bases, there was a span of 13 bases. The CDR3 covers 13 residues.

The DNA for the CDR3 is TGCGCCAGCAGGGCGACAGGGGGCGGGTGGGAGACCCAGTACTTC. It encodes CASRATGGGWETQYF. The gene calls are TRBV10-2 and TRBJ2-5, with 10 bases that match TRBD1. The CDR3 spans 15 residues. From germline, CDR1 is WSHSY and CDR2 SAAADI. V shed 6 bases and J 5 bases; nucleotides not matched to a gene: 9.

This clone was counted between two and nine times. V usage is TRBV5-1 and J usage is TRBJ2-5; 8 bases fit TRBD2. The CDR3 consists of 16 residues. From germline, CDR1 is SGHRS and CDR2 YFSETQ. Germline trimming cut 4 bases from V and 4 bases from J; bases unmatched to any gene: 12. CDR3 DNA sequence: TGCGCCAGCAGCCCCGGGACTAGTGGAGTTGGAGAGACCCAGTACTTC. Translating gives CASSPGTSGVGETQYF.

The table lists this clone with a few counts. This rearrangement joins TRBV28 to TRBJ2-7; 11 bases align to TRBD1. Per the germline V gene, CDR1 is MDHEN and CDR2 is SYDVKM. The CDR3 covers 16 residues. After removal of 7 bases from V and 1 base from J, the junction contained 9 bases not matched to a gene. The CDR3 coding sequence is TGTGCCAGCACTAGCCCCGGGACAGGGGGTTCCTACGAGCAGTACTTC. Translation: CASTSPGTGGSYEQYF. The whole variable domain, remainder taken from reference TRBV28 and TRBJ2-7, is DVKVTQSSRYLVKRTGEKVFLECVQDMDHENMFWYRQDPGLGLRLIYFSYDVKMKEKGDIPEGYSVSREKKERFSLILESASTNQTSMYLCASTSPGTGGSYEQYFGPGTRLTVT.

Many counts were recorded for this clone. The genes are TRBV28 and TRBJ2-7, with 7 bases fitting TRBD1. The V gene end was trimmed by 4 bases and the J gene end by 3 bases; junction bases not matched to a gene: 6. The CDR3 loop spans 14 amino acids. Germline V gene data show CDR1 as MDHEN and CDR2 as SYDVKM. The CDR3 sequence is CASSSQGDSYEQYF. The CDR3 nucleotides read TGTGCCAGCAGTTCCCAAGGGGACAGCTACGAGCAGTACTTC. Complete variable domain (other parts from reference TRBV28 and TRBJ2-7): DVKVTQSSRYLVKRTGEKVFLECVQDMDHENMFWYRQDPGLGLRLIYFSYDVKMKEKGDIPEGYSVSREKKERFSLILESASTNQTSMYLCASSSQGDSYEQYFGPGTRLTVT.

The sample holds a few counts of this clone. This rearrangement joins TRBV10-3 to TRBJ2-2; 12 positions match TRBD2. With 8 bases clipped from V and 6 bases from J, the junction kept 4 bases outside the gene matches. Germline values: CDR1 ENHRY, CDR2 SYGVKD. The CDR3 loop spans 14 amino acids. CDR3 sequence: CAILASGRAGELFF. In nucleotides, the CDR3 is TGTGCCATCCTAGCTAGCGGGAGGGCCGGGGAGCTGTTTTTT.

This clone was recorded at least ten times. V gene TRBV9 combines with J gene TRBJ2-6, with 7 bases fitting TRBD1. The length of the CDR3 is 15 residues. Germline V lookup: CDR1 SGDLS, CDR2 YYNGEE. V was clipped by 5 bases and J by 1 base; unmatched bases: 3. The CDR3 sequence: CASRAQGSGANVLTF. As DNA, the CDR3 is TGTGCCAGCAGAGCACAGGGGTCTGGGGCCAACGTCCTGACTTTC. Full variable domain (remainder filled in from reference TRBV9 and TRBJ2-6): DSGVTQTPKHLITATGQRVTLRCSPRSGDLSVYWYQQSLDQGLQFLIQYYNGEERAKGNILERFSAQQFPDLHSELNLSSLELGDSALYFCASRAQGSGANVLTFGAGSRLTVL.

With regard to this clone: At one end, the junction sequence differs from germline, possibly due to a read error. The chain has TRBV13 and TRBJ2-1; D is possibly TRBD2 (5 bases). The germline CDR1 and CDR2 sequences are PRHDT and FYEKMQ (reference sequence). The CDR3 length is 13 residues. The CDR3 bases are TGTGCCAGCTCTTTCAACCCCCGGGGTGAGCAGCTCTTC. The encoded protein is CASSFNPRGEQLF.

V gene TRBV10-3 combines with J gene TRBJ2-2; D assignment may be TRBD1 or TRBD2 (5 bases each). Trimming pared 11 bases from V and 5 bases from J, leaving 9 bases between. Per germline, CDR1 ENHRY and CDR2 SYGVKD. The CDR3 is 11 residues long. CDR3 nucleotides: TGTGCCGGCAGGGAGACCGGGGAGCTGTTTTTT. It yields the protein CAGRETGELFF.

This clone was seen a few times. V is TRBV5-1 and J is TRBJ2-5; 7 bases are a match to TRBD2. The CDR3 spans 15 residues. Trimming at V came to 0 bases and at J to 3 bases, leaving 5 bases not matched to a gene. CDR1 SGHRS and CDR2 YFSETQ come from the germline V gene. The CDR3 DNA follows: TGCGCCAGCAGCTTGGGAGGGACTAACGAAGAGACCCAGTACTTC. Translating it yields CASSLGGTNEETQYF.

In this sample, this clone turned up a few times. In nucleotides, the CDR3 is TGCGCCAGCAGCCAATTAGGGCACGGACTCAACACCGGGGAGCTGTTTTTT. This sequence encodes CASSQLGHGLNTGELFF. This rearrangement joins TRBV4-3 to TRBJ2-2, with D maybe TRBD2 (5 bases). Germline loops: CDR1 LGHNA, CDR2 YSLEER. V lost 2 bases, J lost 2 bases, and 15 bases lay in between. The CDR3 is 17 residues long.

The rearrangement joins TRBV4-3 to TRBJ2-1; D unresolved. The CDR3 has 11 residues. Per the germline V gene, CDR1 is LGHNA and CDR2 is YSLEER. V was cut by 1 base and J by 15 bases, with 10 bases left in between. The CDR3 protein is CASSQGRSLFF. The DNA for the CDR3 is TGCGCCAGCAGCCAAGGTCGGAGCTTGTTCTTC.

This chain joins TRBV5-6 and TRBJ2-5, with 8 bases lining up with TRBD1. The V segment lost 2 bases and the J segment 1 base; nucleotides outside the gene matches: 4. CDR3 length: 15 amino acids. Germline V gene data show CDR1 as SGHDT and CDR2 as YYEEEE. The CDR3 DNA is TGTGCCAGCAGCTTCGCAGGGGGCCGCCAAGAGACCCAGTACTTC. This gives the protein CASSFAGGRQETQYF.

This clone was counted a few times. V gene TRBV7-2 combines with J gene TRBJ2-1; 7 bases agree with TRBD2. V was clipped by 7 bases and J by 1 base; unmatched bases: 4. Per germline, CDR1 SGHTA and CDR2 FQGNSA. The CDR3 length is 14 residues. The CDR3 is CASNAGVSYNEQFF. CDR3 bases: TGTGCCAGCAACGCGGGAGTGTCCTACAATGAGCAGTTCTTC.

The table lists this clone with many counts. This chain connects TRBV5-1 to TRBJ1-2; D is ambiguous. CDR3 length equals 16 residues. Trimming cost V 0 bases and J 8 bases, with 20 bases left between them. Looked up from germline, CDR1 is SGHRS and CDR2 is YFSETQ. CDR3 coding DNA: TGCGCCAGCAGCTTGGCGGTTGGCAGCTTACAGCGGGGCTACACCTTC. It translates to CASSLAVGSLQRGYTF.

The gene calls are TRBV19 and TRBJ2-1; TRBD2 matches at 8 bases. CDR3 length: 14 residues. Germline V gene lookup returns CDR1 LNHDA and CDR2 SQIVND (reference sequence). Trimming cost V 5 bases and J 8 bases; bases outside gene matches: 8. CDR3 nucleotide sequence: TGTGCCAGTAGTGAGGGACTAGTCAGCGATGAGCAGTTCTTC. Residues: CASSEGLVSDEQFF.

Many counts were recorded for this clone. The gene calls are TRBV7-3 and TRBJ2-3; 7 bases are shared with TRBD1. Trimming took 3 bases from V and 8 from J; bases not matched to a gene: 11. Germline CDR1 SGHTA, CDR2 FQGTGA. The CDR3 is 15 amino acids. CDR3 sequence: CASSFWTGPMGTQYF. The DNA of the CDR3 is TGTGCCAGCAGCTTCTGGACAGGTCCGATGGGTACGCAGTATTTT.

This clone was detected only a few times. The J gene is TRBJ2-7, the V gene TRBV5-1; 7 nucleotides line up with TRBD1. The V and J ends lost 6 bases and 0 bases, in that order; junction bases with no gene match: 12. The CDR3 is 16 amino acids. The germline V gene has CDR1 SGHRS and CDR2 YFSETQ. CDR3 loop: CASTPRDRISSYEQYF. In nucleotides, the CDR3 is TGCGCCAGCACCCCCCGGGACAGAATTAGCTCCTACGAGCAGTACTTC.

This clone was counted a few times. The sample carries other DNA sequences with the same CDR3. This rearrangement joins TRBV27 to TRBJ2-7; 11 nucleotides align to TRBD2. Germline CDR1 is MNHEY and CDR2 is SMNVEV (reference sequence). The CDR3 is 13 residues long. The J segment lost 7 bases and the V segment lost 5 bases, leaving 4 bases of the junction unmatched. The CDR3 protein is CASSRTSGREQYF. CDR3 DNA: TGTGCCAGCAGTAGGACTAGCGGGCGTGAGCAGTACTTC.

This clone appeared a few times. The chain couples TRBV6-1 to TRBJ2-7; 10 bases align to TRBD1. The CDR3 is 14 amino acids. CDR1 and CDR2 (germline): MNHNS, SASEGT. V was clipped by 4 bases and J by 2 bases; unmatched bases: 2. CDR3 sequence: CASSGTGGTYEQYF. Written as DNA, the CDR3 is TGTGCCAGCAGTGGGACAGGGGGGACCTACGAGCAGTACTTC.

The V call is TRBV2, the J call TRBJ2-7; 8 positions match TRBD1. The germline V gene encodes CDR1 SNHLY and CDR2 FYNNEI. The CDR3 contains 11 residues. The trim removed 7 bases at V and 8 bases at J, leaving 4 bases unmatched. CDR3 loop: CASTDRDKQYF. CDR3 DNA sequence: TGTGCCAGCACGGACAGGGACAAGCAGTACTTC.

The V call is TRBV4-3, the J call TRBJ2-3; D not resolved. V shed 0 bases and J shed 5 bases, with 3 bases lying between them. Germline-derived CDR1 and CDR2 are LGHNA and YSLEER. This CDR3 has 12 amino acids. CDR3 DNA: TGCGCCAGCAGCCAAGAAGGAGATACGCAGTATTTT. Its protein is CASSQEGDTQYF.

In this sample, this clone turned up many times. CDR3 loop: CASSQVGGEAFF. CDR3 sequence (DNA): TGTGCCAGCAGCCAGGTTGGGGGTGAAGCTTTCTTT. The chain uses TRBV7-9 and TRBJ1-1; D perhaps matches TRBD1 (5 bases). Germline assignment: CDR1 SEHNR and CDR2 FQNEAQ (reference sequence). Trimming left V 5 bases short and J 7 bases short, with 11 bases between. The CDR3 is 12 amino acids.

This chain's CDR3 is CASSLTGPGNTIYF. In DNA form, the CDR3 reads TGTGCCAGCAGCTTGACGGGCCCTGGAAACACCATATATTTT. The chain carries TRBV7-9 and TRBJ1-3; D is unclear. The length of the CDR3 is 14 residues. V lost 3 bases, J lost 2 bases, and 8 bases lay in between. Germline V gene sequence: CDR1 SEHNR, CDR2 FQNEAQ (reference sequence).

Only one count was recorded for this clone. The chain employs TRBV4-2 and TRBJ2-7; TRBD1 aligns across 7 bases. The CDR3 runs to 13 residues. Trimming cost V 5 bases and J 4 bases; bases outside gene matches: 5. From germline, CDR1 is LGHNA and CDR2 YNFKEQ. The chain's CDR3 is CASSLKTGYEQYF. CDR3 bases: TGTGCCAGCAGCTTAAAGACAGGGTACGAGCAGTACTTC.

CDR3 region: CASSFGAAGDTQYF. CDR3 bases: TGTGCCAGCAGCTTTGGTGCGGCGGGAGATACGCAGTATTTT. The rearrangement uses TRBV7-9 and TRBJ2-3, with TRBD2 as a possible D gene (5 bases). The V gene lost 3 bases and the J gene lost 5 bases, with 12 bases spanning the gap. This CDR3 has 14 residues. The germline V gene has CDR1 SEHNR and CDR2 FQNEAQ (reference sequence).